This record covers a single T cell receptor (beta chain). Researchers set a sequencing depth target of 1 in 200,000 to 1 in 1 million T cells. Using immunoSEQ multiplex PCR, the repertoire was profiled, and TCRdb retains in-frame clones only, with some absent. Among 330,000 or so clones listed, about 61% were seen once. This CDR3 has 14 amino acids. Trimming took 7 bases from V and 1 from J, leaving 11 bases between them. CDR1 is WSHSY and CDR2 is SAAADI in the germline V gene. This sample was taken from a study of cytotoxic CD8 clonotypes in ibrutinib-treated CLL. For the study at large: It was after a median roughly eleven months of treatment, range 6 to 36, that response samples were taken.

About 2 micrograms of genomic DNA came from cryopreserved PBMCs for TCR beta libraries. The rearrangement links TRBV10-2 to TRBJ1-3; no reliable D call. The receptor comes from a human donor with chronic lymphocytic leukemia. Sequences were derived from PBMCs, sampled after 36 months of ibrutinib treatment. CDR3 sequence reads: CASTPAASGNTIYF. In DNA form, the CDR3 reads TGCGCCAGCACCCCCGCGGCTTCTGGAAACACCATATATTTT.